These T cell receptor beta chains were read from a single sample in a study of blood T cell repertoires in COVID-19. Measured with immunoSEQ multiplex PCR; TCRdb has only the in-frame clones, and not every one. This sample carries 300,000 or so clones, more than 75% of them seen once, and the ten largest clones take more than 0.9%. The sample comprised PBMCs or T cells enriched from blood (not recorded which). These receptors all come from a woman in her 30s who had recovered from COVID-19. Each CDR3 is given with its conserved first and last residue. A D gene is named only where the DNA matches it firmly. Size is stated for part of the rows, as once, few or many counts, or as a class when the clone is expanded.

j_call | v_call | clone_size | d_call | cdr3_nt | cdr3_aa
TRBJ1-6 | TRBV4-3 | NA | TRBD1 | TGCGCCAGCAGCCAATCCTCGGACAGGGTAAATTCACCCCTCCACTTT | CASSQSSDRVNSPLHF
TRBJ2-3 | TRBV7-6 | NA | TRBD1 | TGTGCCAGCAGTTCCGGGGATACAGGGGGCAATACGCAGTATTTT | CASSSGDTGGNTQYF
TRBJ2-3 | TRBV11-3 | NA | TRBD2 | TGTGCCAGCAGCCACAAGCGGGGGGCCACAGATACGCAGTATTTT | CASSHKRGATDTQYF
TRBJ2-2 | TRBV12-3/TRBV12-4 | NA | NA | TGTGCCAGCAGCCCTCTCTCCACCGGGGAGCTGTTTTTT | CASSPLSTGELFF
TRBJ2-7 | TRBV28 | NA | TRBD2 | TGTGCCAGCACCAAATCAAGCGGGACCTCCTACGAGCAGTACTTC | CASTKSSGTSYEQYF
TRBJ1-5 | TRBV5-1 | NA | NA | TGCGCCAGCAGCTTGCACAGTGGCAATCAGCCCCAGCATTTT | CASSLHSGNQPQHF
TRBJ2-2 | TRBV11-2 | NA | NA | TGTGCCAGCAGCTTATTCGTCCCCGGACAGTTTTCGAACACCGGGGAGCTGTTTTTT | CASSLFVPGQFSNTGELFF
TRBJ1-5 | TRBV24-1 | NA | NA | TGTGCCACCAGAGGGGGAAGCAATCAGCCCCAGCATTTT | CATRGGSNQPQHF
TRBJ1-3 | TRBV19 | once | TRBD1 | TGTGCCAGTGCCTACGACAGGGTGTCTGGAAACACCATATATTTT | CASAYDRVSGNTIYF
TRBJ2-1 | TRBV7-8 | NA | NA | TGTGCCAGCAGCACCGGGACACCCCAAAATGAGCAGTTCTTC | CASSTGTPQNEQFF
TRBJ1-5 | TRBV2 | once | TRBD1 | TGTGCCAGCAGTGAGGGACAGGGAAATCAGCCCCAGCATTTT | CASSEGQGNQPQHF
TRBJ2-3 | TRBV27 | NA | TRBD1 | TGTGCCAGCAGTTCCCCCCCGACAGGGGATTACTACACAGATACGCAGTATTTT | CASSSPPTGDYYTDTQYF
TRBJ2-3 | TRBV14 | NA | NA | TGTGCCAGCAGCCAAGAACTCGCGGGGCTCGGTACGCAGTATTTT | CASSQELAGLGTQYF
TRBJ1-1 | TRBV5-4 | NA | NA | TGTGCCAGCAGCTCCCCAGGGGAGAGGACTGAAGCTTTCTTT | CASSSPGERTEAFF
TRBJ1-1 | TRBV2 | NA | NA | TGTGCCAGCAGTGTTGAGGAGAACACTGAAGCTTTCTTT | CASSVEENTEAFF
TRBJ1-1 | TRBV29-1 | NA | NA | TGCAGCGTTGCCCACACGGGGGGCACTGAAGCTTTCTTT | CSVAHTGGTEAFF
TRBJ1-1 | TRBV9 | NA | TRBD1 | TGTGCCAGCAGCGTAGGGGGGACAGGGAACACTGAAGCTTTCTTT | CASSVGGTGNTEAFF
TRBJ2-3 | TRBV6-4 | NA | TRBD1 | TGTGCCAGCGGACAGGAAATAACAGATACGCAGTATTTT | CASGQEITDTQYF
TRBJ2-5 | TRBV1 | NA | NA | TGCACCAGCAGCCAAGATCTGAGCGGGGTAGCGGGGATAGAGACCCAGTACTTC | CTSSQDLSGVAGIETQYF
TRBJ1-2 | TRBV29-1 | NA | TRBD1 | TGCAGCGTCGTTGCTGGACAGGGTTACTTTGGCTACACCTTC | CSVVAGQGYFGYTF
TRBJ2-3 | TRBV28 | NA | NA | TGTGCCAGCAGCCCTGGGGGCGGAGACAGCACAGATACGCAGTATTTT | CASSPGGGDSTDTQYF
TRBJ1-4 | TRBV9 | NA | NA | TGTGCCAGCAGCGTAGGAGGGGGGGACGGCGATGAAAAACTGTTTTTT | CASSVGGGDGDEKLFF
TRBJ1-1 | TRBV7-9 | few | TRBD1 | TGTGCCAGCAGCTCCAGGGGGTCGCTAGATGAAGCTTTCTTT | CASSSRGSLDEAFF
TRBJ1-2 | TRBV7-2 | NA | NA | TGTGCCAGCAGCTTAGGACTATCGGGGGTCTATGGCTACACCTTC | CASSLGLSGVYGYTF
TRBJ2-4 | TRBV28 | few | NA | TGTGCCAGCAGTTACAGGGCTAGGGGCAAAAACATTCAGTACTTC | CASSYRARGKNIQYF
TRBJ2-3 | TRBV30 | NA | TRBD1 | TGTGCCTGGAGGAGGACAGGAGGTACAGATACGCAGTATTTT | CAWRRTGGTDTQYF
TRBJ2-1 | TRBV3-1/TRBV3-2 | few | TRBD1 | TGTGCCAGCAGCCAAGGGACAGGCTACTACAATGAGCAGTTCTTC | CASSQGTGYYNEQFF
TRBJ1-2 | TRBV19 | few | NA | TGTGCCAGTAGTATGTCTGGAGGAACCAGCAGCTATGGCTACACCTTC | CASSMSGGTSSYGYTF
TRBJ2-2 | TRBV2 | NA | TRBD1 | TGTGCCGCACAACCGGGACAGGGACGGGGGGAGCTGTTTTTT | CAAQPGQGRGELFF
TRBJ2-7 | TRBV3-1/TRBV3-2 | NA | NA | TGTGCCAGCAGCCAAGATGGGGCAGGCTACGAGCAGTACTTC | CASSQDGAGYEQYF
TRBJ2-7 | TRBV5-1 | once | TRBD1 | TGCGCCAGCAGCTCCGCCGGGACAGGCGGTTACGAGCAGTACTTC | CASSSAGTGGYEQYF
TRBJ1-6 | TRBV7-2 | NA | NA | TGTGCCAGCAGCTTAGCTCTCAGACTTAATTCACCCCTCCACTTT | CASSLALRLNSPLHF
TRBJ1-6 | TRBV7-8 | NA | TRBD1 | TGTGCCAGCAGCTGGGACAGGGGCTATAATTCACCCCTCCACTTT | CASSWDRGYNSPLHF
TRBJ1-5 | TRBV6-5 | NA | TRBD1 | TGTGCCAGCAGTTACGGGACAGGGACTCAGCCCCAGCATTTT | CASSYGTGTQPQHF
TRBJ1-6 | TRBV19 | NA | NA | TGTGCCAGCCACCGGGAACCAGATTCACCCCTCCACTTT | CASHREPDSPLHF
TRBJ1-1 | TRBV6-4 | NA | NA | TGTGCCAGCAGATTCGGACAAAACACTGAAGCTTTCTTT | CASRFGQNTEAFF
TRBJ2-1 | TRBV7-9 | NA | NA | TGTGCCAGCAGCTTTACAGGGATTACCTCCTACAATGAGCAGTTCTTC | CASSFTGITSYNEQFF
TRBJ2-7 | TRBV2 | NA | NA | TGTGGTGGCGGACTCTTGAGCTACGAGCAGTACTTC | CGGGLLSYEQYF
TRBJ1-2 | TRBV5-6 | once | NA | TGTGCCAGCAGCGGTGGGCAGGGGTTCTATGGCTACACCTTC | CASSGGQGFYGYTF
TRBJ2-5 | TRBV3-1/TRBV3-2 | NA | TRBD2 | TGTGCCAGCAGCCAAGATCGACTAGCTGGGGAGACCCAGTACTTC | CASSQDRLAGETQYF
TRBJ2-7 | TRBV5-6 | once | NA | TGTGCCAGCAGCTTGGCCGGTCGGCACGGGACCTACGAGCAGTACTTC | CASSLAGRHGTYEQYF